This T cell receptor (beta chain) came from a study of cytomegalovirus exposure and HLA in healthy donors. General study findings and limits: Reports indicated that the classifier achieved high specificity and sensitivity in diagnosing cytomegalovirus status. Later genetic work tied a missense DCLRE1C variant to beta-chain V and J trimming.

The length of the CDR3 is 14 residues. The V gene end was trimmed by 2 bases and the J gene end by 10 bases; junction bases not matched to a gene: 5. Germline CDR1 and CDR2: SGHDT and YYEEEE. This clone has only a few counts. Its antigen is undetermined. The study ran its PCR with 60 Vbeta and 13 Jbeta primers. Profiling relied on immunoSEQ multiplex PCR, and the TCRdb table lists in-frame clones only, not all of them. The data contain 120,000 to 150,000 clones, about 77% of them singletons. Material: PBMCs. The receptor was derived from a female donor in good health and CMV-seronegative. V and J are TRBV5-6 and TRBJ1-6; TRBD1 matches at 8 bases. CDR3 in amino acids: CASSLGQGGSPLHF. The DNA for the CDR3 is TGTGCCAGCAGCTTAGGACAGGGCGGCTCACCCCTCCACTTT.